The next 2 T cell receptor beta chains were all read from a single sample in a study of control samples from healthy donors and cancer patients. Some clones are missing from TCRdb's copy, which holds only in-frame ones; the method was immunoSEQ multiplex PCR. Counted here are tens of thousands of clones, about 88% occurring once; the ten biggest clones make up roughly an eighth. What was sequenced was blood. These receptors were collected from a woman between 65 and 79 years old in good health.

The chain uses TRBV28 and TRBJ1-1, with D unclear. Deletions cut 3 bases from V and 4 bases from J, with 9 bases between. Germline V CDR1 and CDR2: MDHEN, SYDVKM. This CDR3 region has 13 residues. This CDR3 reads CASSFRAGTEAFF. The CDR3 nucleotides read TGTGCCAGCAGTTTCCGAGCGGGCACTGAAGCTTTCTTT.

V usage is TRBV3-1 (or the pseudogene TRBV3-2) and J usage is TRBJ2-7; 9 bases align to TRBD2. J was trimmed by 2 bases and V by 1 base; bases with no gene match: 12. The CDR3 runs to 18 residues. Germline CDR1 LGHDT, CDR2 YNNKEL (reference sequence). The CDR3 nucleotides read TGTGCCAGCAGCCAAGCCCTAGCGGGACCTACCGGGGCCTACGAGCAGTACTTC. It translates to CASSQALAGPTGAYEQYF.